One and the same sample provided the 27 T cell receptor beta chains below, sequenced in a study of blood T cell repertoires in COVID-19 (TCRdb year 2020). Library prep was done by the immunoSEQ multiplex PCR assay. What TCRdb holds here is the immuneACCESS table cut down to in-frame rearrangements. Part of the clones is not present; checked against another copy, under half of the missing clones reflect an unresolved V gene, and the others are unexplained. Present in this sample are some 170,000 clones, 87% of which were seen just once. The top ten clones comprise roughly 1.2% of the sample. The material sequenced was PBMCs or T cells enriched from blood (not recorded which). The source is a human donor with acute COVID-19. The donor label of this sample is uncertain.

This chain connects TRBV7-8 to TRBJ2-2; the match to TRBD2 covers 10 bases. CDR1 is SGHVS and CDR2 is FQNEAQ in the germline V gene. V shed 4 bases and J 5 bases; nucleotides not matched to a gene: 4. This CDR3 comprises 15 residues. CDR3 region: CASSSGLARTGELFF. The CDR3 region has the DNA TGTGCCAGCAGCTCGGGACTAGCGCGAACCGGGGAGCTGTTTTTT. Variable domain in full (rest from reference TRBV7-8 and TRBJ2-2): GAGVSQSPRYKVAKRGQDVALRCDPISGHVSLFWYQQALGQGPEFLTYFQNEAQLDKSGLPSDRFFAERPEGSVSTLKIQRTQQEDSAVYLCASSSGLARTGELFFGEGSRLTVL.

This chain links TRBV10-3 with TRBJ2-3, with a weak D call TRBD1 (7 bases). Looked up from germline, CDR1 is ENHRY and CDR2 is SYGVKD. The CDR3 covers 15 residues. The V end lost 2 bases, the J end lost 2 bases, and 11 bases lay between the germline ends. CDR3 loop: CAISEKEGATDTQYF. The CDR3 DNA reads as TGTGCCATCAGTGAGAAGGAGGGGGCCACAGATACGCAGTATTTT.

The rearrangement links TRBV11-2 to TRBJ1-1; D is undetermined. The CDR3 covers 12 residues. Germline CDR1 reads SGHAT; CDR2 reads FQNNGV. Trimming removed 2 bases from V and 3 bases from J, with 4 bases in between. The CDR3 protein is CASSLTDTEAFF. CDR3 in DNA: TGTGCCAGCAGCTTAACTGACACTGAAGCTTTCTTT.

The rearrangement links TRBV12-3 or TRBV12-4 to TRBJ1-1; tentatively, D is TRBD1 (5 bases). Trimming shortened V by 3 bases and J by 11 bases, and 10 bases separated the two germline ends. There are 11 residues in the CDR3. This CDR3 is CASSLGGDAFF. DNA of the CDR3: TGTGCCAGCAGTTTGGGAGGGGACGCTTTCTTT.

The chain joins TRBV29-1 to TRBJ2-5; D is perhaps TRBD2 (6 bases). The CDR3 consists of 11 residues. V was trimmed by 6 bases and J by 5 bases, leaving 10 bases between them. Germline CDR1 is SQVTM and CDR2 is ANQGSEA. The chain's CDR3 is CSVEGWETQYF. The DNA of the CDR3 is TGCAGCGTGGAGGGTTGGGAGACCCAGTACTTC. The full variable domain, in which reference TRBV29-1 and TRBJ2-5 provide the parts outside the CDR3, is SAVISQKPSRDICQRGTSLTIQCQVDSQVTMMFWYRQQPGQSLTLIATANQGSEATYESGFVIDKFPISRPNLTFSTLTVSNMSPEDSSIYLCSVEGWETQYFGPGTRLLVL.

In its sample, this clone was seen many times. J is TRBJ2-7 and V is TRBV24-1; 9 bases fit TRBD1. The CDR3 consists of 13 residues. Germline CDR1 reads KGHDR; CDR2 reads SFDVKD. Losses at the gene ends were 8 bases for V and 2 bases for J; bases not matched to a gene: 3. The CDR3 is CATKGQGAYEQYF. The CDR3 DNA is TGTGCCACCAAGGGACAGGGAGCCTACGAGCAGTACTTC.

The rearrangement uses TRBV11-3 and TRBJ2-1; TRBD2 aligns across 10 bases. Germline V CDR1 and CDR2: SGHNT, YENEEA. The ends lost 5 bases at V and 6 bases at J; junction bases unmatched: 7. The CDR3 is made up of 15 amino acids. As DNA, the CDR3 is TGTGCCAGCAGCCCAAGCGGGGGGGCTGCCAATGAGCAGTTCTTC. The encoded protein is CASSPSGGAANEQFF.

V and J are TRBV4-3 and TRBJ2-2, with D maybe TRBD2 (6 bases). Germline lookup yields CDR1 LGHNA and CDR2 YSLEER. V lost 0 bases and J 5 bases, leaving 16 bases between the germline ends. CDR3 length: 17 amino acids. CDR3 nucleotide sequence: TGCGCCAGCAGCCAAGAGGGGGGACGCAGTCGGACCGGGGAGCTGTTTTTT. As protein: CASSQEGGRSRTGELFF.

The V call is TRBV27, the J call TRBJ1-2, with D maybe TRBD1 (6 bases). Trimming removed 3 bases from V and 8 bases from J, with 13 bases in between. The CDR3 spans 13 residues. CDR1 and CDR2 (germline): MNHEY, SMNVEV (reference sequence). CDR3 sequence reads: CASSFGSGGGYTF. The CDR3, as DNA: TGTGCCAGCAGTTTCGGGTCGGGGGGCGGCTACACCTTC.

With respect to this clone: The germline gene is not matched at one end of the junction; a read error may be the cause. This chain links TRBV11-2 with TRBJ2-7, with no clear D. The CDR3 extends over 10 amino acids. Germline values: CDR1 SGHAT, CDR2 FQNNGV. CDR3 protein: CASSLVAENF. DNA for the CDR3: TGTGCCAGCAGCTTAGTCGCGGAGAACTTC. Full variable domain (outside the CDR3, taken from reference TRBV11-2 and TRBJ2-7): EAGVAQSPRYKIIEKRQSVAFWCNPISGHATLYWYQQILGQGPKLLIQFQNNGVVDDSQLPKDRFSAERLKGVDSTLKIQPAKLEDSAVYLCASSLVAENFGPGTRLTVT.

The chain employs TRBV30 and TRBJ1-5; TRBD1 might be the D (5 bases). V was shortened by 4 bases and J by 6 bases, with 13 bases between the two germline ends. The CDR3 extends over 13 amino acids. CDR1 and CDR2 (germline): GTSNPN, SVGIG (reference sequence). In DNA form, the CDR3 reads TGTGCCTGGACAGGGATGGGAGGTCAGCCCCAGCATTTT. It is translated as CAWTGMGGQPQHF.

V gene TRBV6-5 combines with J gene TRBJ1-2, with TRBD1 as a possible D gene (6 bases). The CDR3 loop spans 14 amino acids. Looked up from germline, CDR1 is MNHEY and CDR2 is SVGAGI. V was shortened by 0 bases and J by 4 bases, with 9 bases between the two germline ends. The CDR3 loop is CASSYSTGTYGYTF. The CDR3 DNA sequence: TGTGCCAGCAGTTACTCCACAGGGACCTATGGCTACACCTTC.

The chain couples TRBV7-6 to TRBJ2-2; perhaps TRBD1 as D (5 bases). V was pared by 2 bases and J by 4 bases, with 8 bases between. The CDR3 is 14 residues long. Per germline, CDR1 SGHVS and CDR2 FNYEAQ. Written as DNA, the CDR3 is TGTGCCAGCAGCTTAAATAGGGGCACCGGGGAGCTGTTTTTT. It specifies CASSLNRGTGELFF.

The V gene is TRBV7-9, the J gene TRBJ2-7; 8 bases are a match to TRBD1. The trim removed 4 bases at V and 5 bases at J, leaving 1 base unmatched. This CDR3 is 12 amino acids long. Germline V gene data show CDR1 as SEHNR and CDR2 as FQNEAQ (reference sequence). The DNA for the CDR3 is TGTGCCAGCAGCTCGACAGGGGACGAGCAGTACTTC. It codes for CASSSTGDEQYF.

V gene TRBV7-7 combines with J gene TRBJ2-1; 7 bases are a match to TRBD2. CDR1 is SSHAT, CDR2 FNYEAQ, per germline (reference sequence). CDR3 size: 15 residues. Trimming removed 1 base from V and 3 bases from J; junction bases left unmatched: 3. The CDR3 DNA reads as TGTGCCAGCAGCTTAGGCGGGGGATTCTACAATGAGCAGTTCTTC. Its protein product is CASSLGGGFYNEQFF.

The gene calls are TRBV19 and TRBJ1-1; D not certain. The CDR3 consists of 13 residues. CDR1 is LNHDA, CDR2 SQIVND, per germline (reference sequence). V dropped 5 bases and J dropped 4 bases, with 11 bases sitting between them. CDR3 coding DNA: TGTGCCAGTAGTCCCAGGAAGGCCACTGAAGCTTTCTTT. Protein sequence: CASSPRKATEAFF.

CDR3: CASSESWQGAYEQYF. The DNA of the CDR3 is TGTGCCAGCAGTGAGAGCTGGCAGGGTGCCTACGAGCAGTACTTC. The chain carries TRBV6-1 and TRBJ2-7; perhaps TRBD1 as D (5 bases). Germline CDR1 MNHNS, CDR2 SASEGT. This CDR3 has 15 amino acids. V dropped 3 bases and J dropped 2 bases, with 14 bases sitting between them.

With respect to this clone: In the same sample, other DNA sequences code for this CDR3. The J gene is TRBJ2-1, the V gene TRBV9; the D is unclear. The germline V and J ends were trimmed by 0 bases and 2 bases, with 6 bases remaining between them. From germline, CDR1 is SGDLS and CDR2 YYNGEE. CDR3 size: 14 residues. The DNA for the CDR3 is TGTGCCAGCAGCGTAGGCGGCACCTACAATGAGCAGTTCTTC. Its translation is CASSVGGTYNEQFF.

The chain uses TRBV6-1 and TRBJ2-7; D uncertain. Germline CDR1 and CDR2: MNHNS and SASEGT. The germline V and J ends were trimmed by 7 bases and 2 bases, with 18 bases remaining between them. This CDR3 is 15 amino acids long. CDR3 region: CASIPTSGYTYEQYF. Written as DNA, the CDR3 is TGTGCCAGCATTCCAACTTCCGGGTACACCTACGAGCAGTACTTC.

This chain uses TRBV9 with TRBJ2-3; 7 bases line up with TRBD1. V shed 4 bases and J 0 bases; nucleotides not matched to a gene: 2. Germline V gene sequence: CDR1 SGDLS, CDR2 YYNGEE. The CDR3 loop spans 14 amino acids. The CDR3 loop reads CASSPGQSTDTQYF. CDR3 sequence (DNA): TGTGCCAGCAGCCCGGGACAGAGCACAGATACGCAGTATTTT.

The chain uses TRBV19 and TRBJ2-1; 12 bases agree with TRBD2. V was clipped by 3 bases and J by 3 bases; unmatched bases: 6. This CDR3 contains 17 residues. Germline CDR1 reads LNHDA; CDR2 reads SQIVND (reference sequence). In DNA form, the CDR3 reads TGTGCCAGTAGTATGGCACTAGCGGGGGGACTCTACAATGAGCAGTTCTTC. It is translated as CASSMALAGGLYNEQFF. Supplemented by reference TRBV19 and TRBJ2-1, the full variable domain reads DGGITQSPKYLFRKEGQNVTLSCEQNLNHDAMYWYRQDPGQGLRLIYYSQIVNDFQKGDIAEGYSVSREKKESFPLTVTSAQKNPTAFYLCASSMALAGGLYNEQFFGPGTRLTVL.

The chain employs TRBV6-5 and TRBJ1-1; TRBD1 is a possible D gene (6 bases). Trimming took off 9 bases at V and 0 bases at J, with 11 bases between the two ends. CDR3 size: 13 residues. Germline lookup yields CDR1 MNHEY and CDR2 SVGAGI. The CDR3 loop reads CASHRALNTEAFF. DNA for the CDR3: TGTGCCAGTCACAGGGCGTTGAACACTGAAGCTTTCTTT.

J is TRBJ1-1 and V is TRBV15, with 8 bases lining up with TRBD1. The CDR3 totals 18 residues. The germline gives CDR1 LNHNV, CDR2 YYDKDF (reference sequence). V trimming: 1 base; J trimming: 5 bases; junction bases outside the gene matches: 15. The CDR3 loop is CATSRGTTGAGVGTEAFF. DNA for the CDR3: TGTGCCACCAGCAGAGGGACGACAGGGGCTGGGGTAGGAACTGAAGCTTTCTTT.

The rearrangement joins TRBV5-6 to TRBJ1-4, with 7 bases fitting TRBD1. This CDR3 comprises 17 residues. Per the germline V gene, CDR1 is SGHDT and CDR2 is YYEEEE. The junction had 8 bases not matched to a gene; V was cut back by 3 bases and J by 0 bases. The CDR3: CASSSLSGGSTNEKLFF. The DNA for the CDR3 is TGTGCCAGCAGCTCTCTATCAGGGGGATCAACTAATGAAAAACTGTTTTTT.

J is TRBJ2-3 and V is TRBV6-4; D remains unclear. Trimming took off 2 bases at V and 4 bases at J, with 7 bases between the two ends. The CDR3 covers 13 residues. Germline V gene lookup returns CDR1 MRHNA and CDR2 SNTAGT. CDR3 nucleotide sequence: TGTGCCAGCAGTGACAGCTATGCAGATACGCAGTATTTT. This codes for CASSDSYADTQYF.

This chain connects TRBV5-1 to TRBJ1-2; TRBD1 matches at 7 bases. The V and J ends lost 0 bases and 6 bases, in that order; junction bases with no gene match: 2. In germline, CDR1 is SGHRS, CDR2 YFSETQ. The length of the CDR3 is 13 residues. CDR3 sequence: CASSLGQGDGYTF. CDR3 DNA: TGCGCCAGCAGCTTGGGTCAGGGGGATGGCTACACCTTC.

The chain is built from TRBV6-1 and TRBJ1-2, with 7 bases fitting TRBD1. The CDR3 totals 15 residues. Germline V lookup: CDR1 MNHNS, CDR2 SASEGT. Germline trimming cut 2 bases from V and 4 bases from J; bases unmatched to any gene: 7. CDR3 DNA: TGTGCCAGCAGTGAAATGGACAGGATACTCTATGGCTACACCTTC. Protein product: CASSEMDRILYGYTF.